This T cell receptor beta chain comes out of a study of T cell responses to AZD1222 COVID-19 vaccine. Study results and caveats: Only a handful of AZD1222 recipients were seropositive at baseline. Clonal diversity may have been underestimated in mostly white British donors. Targets within unmutated variant regions were reportedly found for nearly half of spike-specific TCRs. There were repertoire samples only from the period after the peak T cell response.

Profiling relied on immunoSEQ multiplex PCR, and the TCRdb table lists in-frame clones only, not all of them. The sample has about 120,000 clones, just under 95% seen once; the top ten hold roughly 7.8%. Concerning this clone itself: The target antigen is unknown.

Trimming cost V 3 bases and J 5 bases; bases outside gene matches: 6. From germline, CDR1 is KGHSH and CDR2 LQKENI. This CDR3 is 15 amino acids long. J is TRBJ1-5 and V is TRBV18; TRBD1 matches at 8 bases. Specimen: peripheral blood, collected on day 0 of AZD1222 vaccination. This TCR was sampled from an adult in good health. The CDR3 loop reads CASSPGQGGYQPQHF. DNA for the CDR3: TGTGCCAGCTCACCTGGACAGGGTGGCTATCAGCCCCAGCATTTT.